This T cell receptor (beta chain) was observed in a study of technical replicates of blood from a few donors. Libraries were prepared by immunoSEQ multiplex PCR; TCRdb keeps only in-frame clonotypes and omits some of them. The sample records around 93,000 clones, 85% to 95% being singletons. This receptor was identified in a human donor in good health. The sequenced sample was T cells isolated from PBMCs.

CDR3 region: CASIGGIPYEQYF. CDR3 DNA sequence: TGTGCCAGTATCGGGGGGATCCCCTACGAGCAGTACTTC. V and J are TRBV19 and TRBJ2-7, with 7 bases lining up with TRBD2. Looked up from germline, CDR1 is LNHDA and CDR2 is SQIVND (reference sequence). Losses at the gene ends were 7 bases for V and 2 bases for J; bases not matched to a gene: 5. CDR3 length: 13 residues.